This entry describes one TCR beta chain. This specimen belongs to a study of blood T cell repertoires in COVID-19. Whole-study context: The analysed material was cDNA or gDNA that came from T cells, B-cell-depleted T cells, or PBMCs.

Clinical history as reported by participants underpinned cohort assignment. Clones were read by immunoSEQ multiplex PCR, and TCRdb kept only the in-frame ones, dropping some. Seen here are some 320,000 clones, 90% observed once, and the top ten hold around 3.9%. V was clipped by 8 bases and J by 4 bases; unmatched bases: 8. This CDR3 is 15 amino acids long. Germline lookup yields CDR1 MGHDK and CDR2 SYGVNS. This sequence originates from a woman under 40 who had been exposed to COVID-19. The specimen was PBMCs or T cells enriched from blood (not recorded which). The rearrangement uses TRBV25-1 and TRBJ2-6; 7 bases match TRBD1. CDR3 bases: TGTGCCAGCGTCAAGGGGGCGCGGGGGGCCAACGTCCTGACTTTC. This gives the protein CASVKGARGANVLTF.